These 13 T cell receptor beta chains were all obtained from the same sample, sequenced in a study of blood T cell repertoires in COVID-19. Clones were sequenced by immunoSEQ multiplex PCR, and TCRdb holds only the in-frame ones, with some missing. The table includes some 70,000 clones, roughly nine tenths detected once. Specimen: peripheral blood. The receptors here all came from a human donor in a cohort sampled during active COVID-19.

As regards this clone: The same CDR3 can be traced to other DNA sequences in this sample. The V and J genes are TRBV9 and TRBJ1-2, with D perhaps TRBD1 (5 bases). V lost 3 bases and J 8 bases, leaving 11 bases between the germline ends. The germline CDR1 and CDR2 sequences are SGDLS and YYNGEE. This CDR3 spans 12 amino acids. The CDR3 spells CASSASGGGYTF. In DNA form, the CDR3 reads TGTGCCAGCAGCGCCTCCGGGGGAGGCTACACCTTC.

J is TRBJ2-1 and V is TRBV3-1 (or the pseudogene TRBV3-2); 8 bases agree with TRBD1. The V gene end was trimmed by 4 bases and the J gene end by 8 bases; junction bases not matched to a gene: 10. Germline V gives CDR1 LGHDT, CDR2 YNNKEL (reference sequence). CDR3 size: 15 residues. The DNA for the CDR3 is TGTGCCAGCAGCCCCCCGGACAGGGTTAACCATGAGCAGTTCTTC. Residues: CASSPPDRVNHEQFF.

CDR3 nucleotide sequence: TGTGCCAGCAGGCGGGCATCGAACACCGGGGAGCTGTTTTTT. This translates into CASRRASNTGELFF. This rearrangement joins TRBV2 to TRBJ2-2, with a weak D call TRBD2 (5 bases). With 6 bases removed from V and 0 bases from J, the gap between germline ends came to 8 bases. The germline CDR1 and CDR2 sequences are SNHLY and FYNNEI. The CDR3 has 14 residues.

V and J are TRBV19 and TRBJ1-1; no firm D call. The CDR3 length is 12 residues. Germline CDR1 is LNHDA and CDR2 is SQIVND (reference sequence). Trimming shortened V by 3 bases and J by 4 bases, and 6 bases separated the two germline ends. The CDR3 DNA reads TGTGCCAGTAGTATGAGTGTCACTGAAGCTTTCTTT. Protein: CASSMSVTEAFF.

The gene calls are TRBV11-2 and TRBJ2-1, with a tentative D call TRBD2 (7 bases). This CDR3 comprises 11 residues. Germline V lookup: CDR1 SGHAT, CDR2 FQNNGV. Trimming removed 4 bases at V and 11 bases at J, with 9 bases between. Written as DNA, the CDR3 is TGTGCCAGCAGCTCCGGGGGGCAGCAGTTCTTC. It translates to CASSSGGQQFF. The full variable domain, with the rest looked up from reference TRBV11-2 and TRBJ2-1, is EAGVAQSPRYKIIEKRQSVAFWCNPISGHATLYWYQQILGQGPKLLIQFQNNGVVDDSQLPKDRFSAERLKGVDSTLKIQPAKLEDSAVYLCASSSGGQQFFGPGTRLTVL.

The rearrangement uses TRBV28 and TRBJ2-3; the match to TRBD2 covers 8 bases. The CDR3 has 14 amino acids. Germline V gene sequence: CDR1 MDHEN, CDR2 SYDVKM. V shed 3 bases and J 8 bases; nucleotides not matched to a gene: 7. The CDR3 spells CASSFPAGGGTQYF. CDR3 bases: TGTGCCAGCAGTTTTCCTGCGGGAGGTGGTACGCAGTATTTT.

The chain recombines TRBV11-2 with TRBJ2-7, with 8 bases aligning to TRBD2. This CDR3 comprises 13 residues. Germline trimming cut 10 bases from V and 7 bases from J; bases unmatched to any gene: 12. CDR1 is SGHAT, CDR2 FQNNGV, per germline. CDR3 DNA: TGTGCCACCACGCTCGGGAGGGGTTGGGAGCAGTACTTC. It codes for CATTLGRGWEQYF.

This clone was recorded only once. In nucleotides, the CDR3 is TGTGCCAGTAGGGCCAGAGGACAGTACAATGAGCAGTTCTTC. It yields the protein CASRARGQYNEQFF. V gene TRBV19 combines with J gene TRBJ2-1; maybe TRBD1 (6 bases). This CDR3 region has 14 residues. Trimming removed 6 bases from V and 4 bases from J, with 13 bases in between. Germline V gene lookup returns CDR1 LNHDA and CDR2 SQIVND (reference sequence).

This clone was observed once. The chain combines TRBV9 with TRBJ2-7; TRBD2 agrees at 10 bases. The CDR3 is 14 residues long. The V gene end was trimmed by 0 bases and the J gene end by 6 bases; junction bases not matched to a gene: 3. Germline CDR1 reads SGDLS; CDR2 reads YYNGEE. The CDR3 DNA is TGTGCCAGCAGCGTAGACGCTAGCGGGGGCGAGCAGTACTTC. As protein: CASSVDASGGEQYF.

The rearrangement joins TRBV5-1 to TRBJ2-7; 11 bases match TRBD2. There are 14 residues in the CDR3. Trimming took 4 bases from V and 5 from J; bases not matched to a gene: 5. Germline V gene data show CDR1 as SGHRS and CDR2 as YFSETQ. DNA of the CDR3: TGCGCCAGCAGCCGCACTAGCGGGAGTGACGAGCAGTACTTC. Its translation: CASSRTSGSDEQYF. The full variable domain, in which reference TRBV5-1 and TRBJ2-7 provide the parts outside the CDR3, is KAGVTQTPRYLIKTRGQQVTLSCSPISGHRSVSWYQQTPGQGLQFLFEYFSETQRNKGNFPGRFSGRQFSNSRSEMNVSTLELGDSALYLCASSRTSGSDEQYFGPGTRLTVT.

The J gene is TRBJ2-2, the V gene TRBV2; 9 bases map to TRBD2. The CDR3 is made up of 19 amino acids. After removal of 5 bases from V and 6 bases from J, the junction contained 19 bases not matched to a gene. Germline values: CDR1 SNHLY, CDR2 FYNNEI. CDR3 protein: CASSYLIAGAVRDAGELFF. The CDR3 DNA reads TGTGCCAGCAGTTACCTGATAGCGGGGGCGGTCCGCGATGCCGGGGAGCTGTTTTTT. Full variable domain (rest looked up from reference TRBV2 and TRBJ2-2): EPEVTQTPSHQVTQMGQEVILRCVPISNHLYFYWYRQILGQKVEFLVSFYNNEISEKSEIFDDQFSVERPDGSNFTLKIRSTKLEDSAMYFCASSYLIAGAVRDAGELFFGEGSRLTVL.

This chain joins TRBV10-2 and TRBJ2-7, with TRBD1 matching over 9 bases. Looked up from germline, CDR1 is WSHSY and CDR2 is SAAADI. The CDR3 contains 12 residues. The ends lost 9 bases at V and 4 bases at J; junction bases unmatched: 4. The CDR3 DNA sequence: TGCGCCAGTACGGGACAGGGATACGAGCAGTACTTC. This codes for CASTGQGYEQYF.

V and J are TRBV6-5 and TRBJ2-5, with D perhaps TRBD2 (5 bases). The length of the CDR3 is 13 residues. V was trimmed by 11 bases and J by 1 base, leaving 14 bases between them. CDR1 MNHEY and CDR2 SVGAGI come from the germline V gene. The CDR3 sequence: CASGMRAQETQYF. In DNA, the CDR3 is TGTGCCTCGGGGATGCGGGCCCAAGAGACCCAGTACTTC.